The present T cell receptor (beta chain) was sequenced within a study of beta chain features in type 1 diabetes. CDR1 is GTSNPN, CDR2 SVGIG, per germline (reference sequence). CDR3 length: 14 residues. The V and J ends lost 2 bases and 8 bases, in that order; junction bases with no gene match: 10. Expressed TCRB transcripts were sequenced, since all the RNA that had been isolated was reverse transcribed. Assay used: immunoSEQ multiplex PCR; TCRdb lists only in-frame clones, some missing. The data contain 450,000 to 550,000 clones, 25% to 35% of them singletons. This clone has more than one count but fewer than ten.

The rearrangement uses TRBV30 and TRBJ1-2, with 8 bases identical to TRBD1. The clonotype originates from a man aged 18 to 35 in good health. The sample comprised naive CD4+ T cells from blood. CDR3: CAWSPGTGAEGYTF. The CDR3 nucleotides read TGTGCCTGGAGTCCCGGGACAGGAGCCGAGGGCTACACCTTC.